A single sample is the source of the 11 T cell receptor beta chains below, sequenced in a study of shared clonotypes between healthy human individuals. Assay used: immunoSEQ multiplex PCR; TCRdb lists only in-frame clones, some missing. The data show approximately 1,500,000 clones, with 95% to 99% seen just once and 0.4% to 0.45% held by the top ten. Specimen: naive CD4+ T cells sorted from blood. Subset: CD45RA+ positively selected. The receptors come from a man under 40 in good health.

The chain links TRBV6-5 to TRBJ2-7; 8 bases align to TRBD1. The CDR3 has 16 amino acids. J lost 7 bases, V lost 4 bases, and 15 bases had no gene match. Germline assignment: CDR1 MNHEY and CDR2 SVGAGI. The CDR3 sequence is CASSFAVGQGALEQYF. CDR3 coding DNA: TGTGCCAGCAGTTTCGCCGTGGGGCAGGGGGCGCTTGAGCAGTACTTC.

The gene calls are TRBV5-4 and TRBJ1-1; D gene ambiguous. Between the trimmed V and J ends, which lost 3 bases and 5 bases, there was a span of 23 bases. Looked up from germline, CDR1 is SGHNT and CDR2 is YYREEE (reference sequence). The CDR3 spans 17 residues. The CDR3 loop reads CASSSEPGRKSRTEAFF. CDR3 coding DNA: TGTGCCAGCAGCTCCGAACCGGGAAGAAAAAGTCGGACTGAAGCTTTCTTT.

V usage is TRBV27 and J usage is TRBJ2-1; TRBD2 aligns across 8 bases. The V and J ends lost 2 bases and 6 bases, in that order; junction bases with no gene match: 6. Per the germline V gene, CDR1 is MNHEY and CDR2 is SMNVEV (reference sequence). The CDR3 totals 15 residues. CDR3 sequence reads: CASSLKGLAPNEQFF. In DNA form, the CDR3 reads TGTGCCAGCAGTTTAAAAGGACTAGCTCCCAATGAGCAGTTCTTC.

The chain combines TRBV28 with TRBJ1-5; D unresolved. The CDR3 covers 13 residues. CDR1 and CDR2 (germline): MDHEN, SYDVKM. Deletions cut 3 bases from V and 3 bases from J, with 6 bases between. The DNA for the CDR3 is TGTGCCAGCAGTTTTGTAACCAATCAGCCCCAGCATTTT. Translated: CASSFVTNQPQHF.

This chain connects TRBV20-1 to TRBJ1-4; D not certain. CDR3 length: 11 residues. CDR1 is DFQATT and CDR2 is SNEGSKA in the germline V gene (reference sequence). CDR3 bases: TGCACCCTGCTAGCCGGTGAAAAACTGTTTTTT. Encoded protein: CTLLAGEKLFF.

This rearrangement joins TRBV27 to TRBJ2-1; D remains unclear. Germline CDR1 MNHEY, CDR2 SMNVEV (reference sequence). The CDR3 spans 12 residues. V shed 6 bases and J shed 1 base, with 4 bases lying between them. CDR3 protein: CASRRSYNEQFF. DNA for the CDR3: TGTGCCAGCAGACGTTCCTACAATGAGCAGTTCTTC.

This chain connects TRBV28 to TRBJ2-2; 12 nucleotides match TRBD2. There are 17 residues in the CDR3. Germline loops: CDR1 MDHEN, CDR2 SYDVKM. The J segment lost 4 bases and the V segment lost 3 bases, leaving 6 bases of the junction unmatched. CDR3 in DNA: TGTGCCAGCAGTTTGGACCAGGGACTAGCGGGCACCGGGGAGCTGTTTTTT. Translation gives CASSLDQGLAGTGELFF.

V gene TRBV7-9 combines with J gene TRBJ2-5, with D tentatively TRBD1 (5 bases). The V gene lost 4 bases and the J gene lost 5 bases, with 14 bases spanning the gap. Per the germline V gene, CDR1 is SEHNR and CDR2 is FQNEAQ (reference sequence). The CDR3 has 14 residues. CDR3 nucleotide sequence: TGTGCCAGCAGCTCGGCCAGGGTATATGAGACCCAGTACTTC. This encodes CASSSARVYETQYF. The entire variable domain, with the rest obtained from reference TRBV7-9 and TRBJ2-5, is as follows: DTGVSQNPRHKITKRGQNVTFRCDPISEHNRLYWYRQTLGQGPEFLTYFQNEAQLEKSRLLSDRFSAERPKGSFSTLEIQRTEQGDSAMYLCASSSARVYETQYFGPGTRLLVL.

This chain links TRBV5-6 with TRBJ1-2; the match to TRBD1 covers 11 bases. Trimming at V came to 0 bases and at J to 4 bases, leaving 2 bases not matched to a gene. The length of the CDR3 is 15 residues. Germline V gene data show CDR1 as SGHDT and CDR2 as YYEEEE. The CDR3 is CASSLEGTGGYGYTF. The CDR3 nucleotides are TGTGCCAGCAGCTTGGAAGGGACAGGGGGCTATGGCTACACCTTC. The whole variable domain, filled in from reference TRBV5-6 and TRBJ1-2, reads DAGVTQSPTHLIKTRGQQVTLRCSPKSGHDTVSWYQQALGQGPQFIFQYYEEEERQRGNFPDRFSGHQFPNYSSELNVNALLLGDSALYLCASSLEGTGGYGYTFGSGTRLTVV.

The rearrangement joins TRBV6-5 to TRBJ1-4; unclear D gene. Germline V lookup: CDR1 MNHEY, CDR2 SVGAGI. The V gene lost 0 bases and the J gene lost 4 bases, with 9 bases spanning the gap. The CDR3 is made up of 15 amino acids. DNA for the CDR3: TGTGCCAGCAGTTACTCCGGCGGTCTTAATGAAAAACTGTTTTTT. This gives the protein CASSYSGGLNEKLFF.

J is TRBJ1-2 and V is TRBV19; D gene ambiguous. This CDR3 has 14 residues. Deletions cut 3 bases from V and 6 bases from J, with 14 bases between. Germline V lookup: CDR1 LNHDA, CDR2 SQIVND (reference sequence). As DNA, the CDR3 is TGTGCCAGTAGTATGCTACTCGAGGGTCATGGCTACACCTTC. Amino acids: CASSMLLEGHGYTF.